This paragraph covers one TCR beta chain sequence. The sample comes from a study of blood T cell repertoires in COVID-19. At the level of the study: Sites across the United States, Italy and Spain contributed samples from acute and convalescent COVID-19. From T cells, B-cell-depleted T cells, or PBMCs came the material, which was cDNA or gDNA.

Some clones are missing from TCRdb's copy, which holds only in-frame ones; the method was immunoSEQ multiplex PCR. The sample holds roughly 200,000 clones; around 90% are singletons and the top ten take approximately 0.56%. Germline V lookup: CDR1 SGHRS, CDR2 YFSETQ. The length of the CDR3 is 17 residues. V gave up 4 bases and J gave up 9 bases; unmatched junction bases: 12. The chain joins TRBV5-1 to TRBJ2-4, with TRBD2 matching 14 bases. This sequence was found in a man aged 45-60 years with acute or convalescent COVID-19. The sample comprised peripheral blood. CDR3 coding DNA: TGCGCCAGCAGCATCGGGACTAGCGGGAGAGGGGGGACCATTCAGTACTTC. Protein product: CASSIGTSGRGGTIQYF.